What follows are 21 T cell receptor beta chains derived from one specimen sequenced in a study of cytomegalovirus exposure and HLA in healthy donors. The primer mix had 60 Vbeta and 13 Jbeta primers. Method: immunoSEQ multiplex PCR; TCRdb's copy keeps in-frame clones and lacks some. The table records 240,000 or so clones, about 86% of them present only once. Sample: PBMCs. These receptors were obtained from a woman aged 55-70 years in good health and CMV-seropositive.

This rearrangement joins TRBV6-5 to TRBJ1-5; 7 positions agree with TRBD1. Trimming took 6 bases from V and 2 from J; bases not matched to a gene: 7. This CDR3 has 15 residues. Germline-derived CDR1 and CDR2 are MNHEY and SVGAGI. The CDR3 DNA follows: TGTGCCAGCAGAGAGACAGGGACCCGCAATCAGCCCCAGCATTTT. Translating gives CASRETGTRNQPQHF.

This sequence joins TRBV5-1 and TRBJ1-4; D ambiguous. The CDR3 runs to 15 residues. Germline V lookup: CDR1 SGHRS, CDR2 YFSETQ. V was clipped by 5 bases and J by 3 bases, with 14 bases between them. CDR3 coding DNA: TGCGCCAGCAGAGGAGAGGGCGCAGCTAATGAAAAACTGTTTTTT. This translates into CASRGEGAANEKLFF.

The chain couples TRBV5-4 to TRBJ2-5, with 10 bases aligning to TRBD1. The CDR3 has 15 amino acids. V was pared by 5 bases and J by 2 bases, with 6 bases of the junction left unmatched. The germline gives CDR1 SGHNT, CDR2 YYREEE (reference sequence). CDR3 nucleotide sequence: TGTGCCAGCAGGGGACAGGGGCTACCTCAAGAGACCCAGTACTTC. It encodes CASRGQGLPQETQYF.

This clone has a handful of counts. The chain links TRBV5-1 to TRBJ2-5; 10 bases agree with TRBD2. Germline lookup yields CDR1 SGHRS and CDR2 YFSETQ. J was trimmed by 5 bases and V by 0 bases; bases with no gene match: 10. The CDR3 extends over 17 amino acids. This CDR3 reads CASSLGSGRAGVETQYF. CDR3 nucleotide sequence: TGCGCCAGCAGCTTGGGGAGCGGGAGGGCCGGAGTGGAGACCCAGTACTTC.

V gene TRBV4-2 combines with J gene TRBJ1-2, with D hard to call. The CDR3 consists of 14 residues. Trimming left V 0 bases short and J 3 bases short, with 8 bases between. Per germline, CDR1 LGHNA and CDR2 YNFKEQ. CDR3 amino acids: CASSQDDTDYGYTF. The CDR3, as DNA: TGTGCCAGCAGCCAAGACGACACCGACTATGGCTACACCTTC.

The gene calls are TRBV10-3 and TRBJ1-2; TRBD1 agrees at 9 bases. Germline V gene lookup returns CDR1 ENHRY and CDR2 SYGVKD. The length of the CDR3 is 12 residues. The junction had 10 bases not matched to a gene; V was cut back by 8 bases and J by 12 bases. CDR3 sequence reads: CAISRDRVLDTF. The CDR3 DNA reads as TGTGCCATCTCACGGGACAGGGTTCTCGACACCTTC.

The chain joins TRBV4-1 to TRBJ2-7; TRBD2 matches at 8 bases. This CDR3 contains 15 residues. V dropped 0 bases and J dropped 3; count of bases not matched to a gene: 4. Germline-derived CDR1 and CDR2 are MGHRA and YSYEKL. The CDR3 sequence is CASSQDGTRSYEQYF. The CDR3 bases are TGCGCCAGCAGCCAAGACGGGACTAGGAGCTACGAGCAGTACTTC.

The rearrangement links TRBV7-6 to TRBJ2-1, with TRBD2 matching 9 bases. Germline loops: CDR1 SGHVS, CDR2 FNYEAQ. The ends lost 8 bases at V and 4 bases at J; junction bases unmatched: 9. This CDR3 comprises 15 residues. CDR3 sequence reads: CASSPIAGAYNEQFF. The CDR3 DNA is TGTGCCAGCTCACCCATAGCGGGAGCATACAATGAGCAGTTCTTC.

This rearrangement joins TRBV6-1 to TRBJ1-4, with D possibly matching TRBD1 (5 bases). Germline CDR1 MNHNS, CDR2 SASEGT. Trimming took 4 bases from V and 8 from J, leaving 14 bases between them. This CDR3 has 14 amino acids. This chain's CDR3 is CASSVTRVDEKLFF. CDR3 nucleotide sequence: TGTGCCAGCAGTGTAACCAGGGTGGACGAAAAACTGTTTTTT.

The V gene is TRBV7-9, the J gene TRBJ2-7; TRBD1 aligns across 7 bases. The CDR3 is made up of 14 amino acids. CDR1 is SEHNR and CDR2 is FQNEAQ in the germline V gene (reference sequence). V lost 5 bases, J lost 2 bases, and 6 bases stayed unmatched. This CDR3 is CASSPTGIAYEQYF. CDR3 nucleotides: TGTGCCAGCAGCCCGACAGGGATTGCCTACGAGCAGTACTTC.

This clone was seen once. The chain employs TRBV7-9 and TRBJ2-7; 12 positions agree with TRBD2. Per the germline V gene, CDR1 is SEHNR and CDR2 is FQNEAQ (reference sequence). V lost 4 bases and J lost 2; bases outside the gene matches: 12. This CDR3 spans 18 amino acids. CDR3 in DNA: TGTGCCAGCAGCTCATCCCCCGGACTAGCGGGACCCCCCTACGAGCAGTACTTC. Its protein product is CASSSSPGLAGPPYEQYF.

This clone was found once. J is TRBJ1-1 and V is TRBV6-5, with D perhaps matching TRBD1 (6 bases). Germline V lookup: CDR1 MNHEY, CDR2 SVGAGI. The CDR3 extends over 13 amino acids. V was cut by 5 bases and J by 1 base, with 8 bases left in between. Written as DNA, the CDR3 is TGTGCCAGCAGTCGGACAGAGAACACTGAAGCTTTCTTT. It yields the protein CASSRTENTEAFF.

The chain carries TRBV29-1 and TRBJ2-7; D is perhaps TRBD2 (6 bases). Germline loops: CDR1 SQVTM, CDR2 ANQGSEA. V was cut by 4 bases and J by 0 bases, with 16 bases left in between. The CDR3 is 15 residues long. CDR3 sequence reads: CSVALRGYASYEQYF. The CDR3 DNA follows: TGCAGCGTTGCCCTACGGGGGTACGCCTCCTACGAGCAGTACTTC.

The chain employs TRBV11-2 and TRBJ1-2, with D perhaps TRBD1 (6 bases). The CDR3 runs to 13 residues. Trimming left V 5 bases short and J 7 bases short, with 14 bases between. Germline assignment: CDR1 SGHAT and CDR2 FQNNGV. The CDR3 nucleotides are TGTGCCAGCAGCCCAAGGGGGGGAAGTGGCTACACCTTC. Protein: CASSPRGGSGYTF.

This clone was counted a few times. The genes are TRBV28 and TRBJ1-1, with TRBD1 as a possible D gene (6 bases). Germline CDR1 and CDR2: MDHEN and SYDVKM. The CDR3 has 13 amino acids. V shed 6 bases and J shed 11 bases, with 19 bases lying between them. The CDR3 loop reads CASSWGGLPVAFF. CDR3 nucleotide sequence: TGTGCCAGCAGCTGGGGGGGGCTACCGGTTGCTTTCTTT.

In nucleotides, the CDR3 is TGTGCCAGCAGCGCCCGTAGCGGAACGTACGGCCAAGAGACCCAGTACTTC. Protein product: CASSARSGTYGQETQYF. The V call is TRBV9, the J call TRBJ2-5; weak D call: TRBD2 (6 bases). The V and J ends lost 3 bases and 1 base respectively, with 19 bases between them. CDR1 is SGDLS, CDR2 YYNGEE, per germline. The CDR3 spans 17 residues.

V is TRBV9 and J is TRBJ2-1; 9 nucleotides line up with TRBD2. V lost 2 bases and J lost 12; bases outside the gene matches: 12. Looked up from germline, CDR1 is SGDLS and CDR2 is YYNGEE. CDR3 length: 15 amino acids. The CDR3 DNA sequence: TGTGCCAGCAGCGTGGATTCTGAGCGGGGGGTGGGGCAGTTCTTC. It encodes CASSVDSERGVGQFF.

The gene calls are TRBV6-5 and TRBJ2-1; 7 nucleotides align to TRBD1. The V segment lost 6 bases and the J segment 7 bases; nucleotides outside the gene matches: 6. The CDR3 runs 13 residues. Germline V gives CDR1 MNHEY, CDR2 SVGAGI. The DNA for the CDR3 is TGTGCCAGCAGCCCCGACAGGGTAAATGAGCAGTTCTTC. Translated, it gives CASSPDRVNEQFF.

This CDR3 is CASSLDAAGYTEAFF. CDR3 DNA: TGTGCCAGCAGCTTAGATGCCGCAGGGTACACTGAAGCTTTCTTT. J is TRBJ1-1 and V is TRBV7-8; possibly TRBD1 for D (5 bases). V was trimmed by 1 base and J by 3 bases, leaving 12 bases between them. The CDR3 is made up of 15 amino acids. The germline CDR1 and CDR2 sequences are SGHVS and FQNEAQ.

The chain combines TRBV10-3 with TRBJ1-6; D is perhaps TRBD1 (5 bases). Germline-derived CDR1 and CDR2 are ENHRY and SYGVKD. CDR3 length: 14 residues. The V gene lost 7 bases and the J gene lost 6 bases, with 13 bases spanning the gap. The CDR3 reads CAITAGGANSPLHF. In DNA, the CDR3 is TGTGCCATCACGGCAGGAGGGGCTAATTCACCCCTCCACTTT.

This chain links TRBV5-1 with TRBJ1-1; D gene ambiguous. Trimming stripped 0 bases from V and 1 base from J, with 7 bases between. The CDR3 consists of 14 residues. The V gene's germline CDR1 is SGHRS and CDR2 YFSETQ. CDR3 nucleotide sequence: TGCGCCAGCAGCTTGGGGAGCCAGAACACTGAAGCTTTCTTT. Amino acid sequence: CASSLGSQNTEAFF.